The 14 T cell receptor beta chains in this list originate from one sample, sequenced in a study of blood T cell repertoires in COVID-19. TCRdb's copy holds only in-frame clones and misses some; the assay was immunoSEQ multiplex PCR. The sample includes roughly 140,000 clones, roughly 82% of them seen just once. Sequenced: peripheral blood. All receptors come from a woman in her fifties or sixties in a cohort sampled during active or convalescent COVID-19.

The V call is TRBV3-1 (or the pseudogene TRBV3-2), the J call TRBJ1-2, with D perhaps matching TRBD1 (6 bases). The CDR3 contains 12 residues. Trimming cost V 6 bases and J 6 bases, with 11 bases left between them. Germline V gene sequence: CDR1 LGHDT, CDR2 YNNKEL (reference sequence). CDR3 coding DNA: TGTGCCAGCAGGCGCGGGGGCCATGGCTACACCTTC. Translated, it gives CASRRGGHGYTF.

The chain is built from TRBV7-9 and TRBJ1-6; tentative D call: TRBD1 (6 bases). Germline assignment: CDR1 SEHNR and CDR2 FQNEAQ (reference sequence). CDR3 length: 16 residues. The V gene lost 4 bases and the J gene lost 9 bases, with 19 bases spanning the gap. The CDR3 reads CASSSRDTGFGSPLHF. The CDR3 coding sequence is TGTGCCAGCAGCTCCCGGGACACCGGATTCGGTTCACCCCTCCACTTT.

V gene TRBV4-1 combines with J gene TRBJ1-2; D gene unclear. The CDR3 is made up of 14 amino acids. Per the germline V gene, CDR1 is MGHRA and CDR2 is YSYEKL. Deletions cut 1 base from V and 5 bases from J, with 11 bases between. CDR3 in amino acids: CASSQGVELYGYTF. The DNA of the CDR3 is TGCGCCAGCAGCCAAGGCGTAGAGTTGTATGGCTACACCTTC.

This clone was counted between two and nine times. The CDR3 here is CASSVSGGNTGELFF. The CDR3 nucleotides are TGCGCCAGCAGTGTTAGCGGGGGGAACACCGGGGAGCTGTTTTTT. This chain links TRBV10-1 with TRBJ2-2; 9 bases are a match to TRBD2. The germline CDR1 and CDR2 sequences are WNHNN and SYGVQD (reference sequence). Unmatched junction bases numbered 1, after V lost 4 bases and J lost 1 base. The CDR3 runs 15 residues.

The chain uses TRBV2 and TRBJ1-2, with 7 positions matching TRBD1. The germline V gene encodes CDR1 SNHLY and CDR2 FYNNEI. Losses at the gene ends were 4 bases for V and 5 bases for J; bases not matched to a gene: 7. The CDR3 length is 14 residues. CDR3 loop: CASSAGQSPYGYTF. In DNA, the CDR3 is TGTGCCAGCAGTGCGGGACAGTCACCTTATGGCTACACCTTC.

CDR3 in DNA: TGTGCCAGCAGCTTAACGGCCCGGGACAGGCGCTCCTACGAGCAGTACTTC. Protein product: CASSLTARDRRSYEQYF. V is TRBV7-8 and J is TRBJ2-7; 8 nucleotides line up with TRBD1. Germline CDR1 is SGHVS and CDR2 is FQNEAQ. The CDR3 spans 17 residues. J lost 0 bases, V lost 2 bases, and 9 bases had no gene match.

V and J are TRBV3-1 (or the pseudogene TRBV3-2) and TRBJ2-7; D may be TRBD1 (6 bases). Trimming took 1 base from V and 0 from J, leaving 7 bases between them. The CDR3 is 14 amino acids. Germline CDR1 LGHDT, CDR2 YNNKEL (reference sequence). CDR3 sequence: CASSQARGSYEQYF. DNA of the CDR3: TGTGCCAGCAGCCAAGCCAGGGGCTCCTACGAGCAGTACTTC.

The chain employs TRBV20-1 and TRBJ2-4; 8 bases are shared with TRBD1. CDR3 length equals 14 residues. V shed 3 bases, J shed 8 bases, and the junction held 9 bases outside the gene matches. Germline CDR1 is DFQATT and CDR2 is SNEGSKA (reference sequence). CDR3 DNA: TGCAGTGCTAGTACGACAGGGGATAGTTACATTCAGTACTTC. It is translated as CSASTTGDSYIQYF.

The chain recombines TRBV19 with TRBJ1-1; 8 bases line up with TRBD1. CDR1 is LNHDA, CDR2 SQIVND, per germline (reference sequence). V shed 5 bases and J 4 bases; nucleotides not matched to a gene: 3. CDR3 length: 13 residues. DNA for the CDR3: TGTGCCAGTAGTCGACAGGGGAGCACTGAAGCTTTCTTT. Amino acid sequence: CASSRQGSTEAFF.

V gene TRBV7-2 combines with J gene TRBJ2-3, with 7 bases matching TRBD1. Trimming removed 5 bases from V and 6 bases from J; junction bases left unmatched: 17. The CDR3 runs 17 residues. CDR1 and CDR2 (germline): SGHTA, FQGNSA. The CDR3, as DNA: TGTGCCAGCAGCCCGTCCCCCCCGCGAGGGGGCGTGGATACGCAGTATTTT. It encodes CASSPSPPRGGVDTQYF.

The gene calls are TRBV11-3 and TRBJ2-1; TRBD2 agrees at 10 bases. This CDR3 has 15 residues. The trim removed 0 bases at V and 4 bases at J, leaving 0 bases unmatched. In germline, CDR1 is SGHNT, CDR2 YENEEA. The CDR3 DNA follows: TGTGCCAGCAGCTTAGATAGCGGGGGGTACAATGAGCAGTTCTTC. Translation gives CASSLDSGGYNEQFF.

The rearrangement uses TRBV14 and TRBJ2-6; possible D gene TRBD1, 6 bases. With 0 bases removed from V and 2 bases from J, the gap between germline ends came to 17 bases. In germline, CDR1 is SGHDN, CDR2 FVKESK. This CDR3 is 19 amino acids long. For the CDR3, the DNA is TGTGCCAGCAGCCAAGATGCGCTGGGGGCGGCAACTGGGGCCAACGTCCTGACTTTC. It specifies CASSQDALGAATGANVLTF.

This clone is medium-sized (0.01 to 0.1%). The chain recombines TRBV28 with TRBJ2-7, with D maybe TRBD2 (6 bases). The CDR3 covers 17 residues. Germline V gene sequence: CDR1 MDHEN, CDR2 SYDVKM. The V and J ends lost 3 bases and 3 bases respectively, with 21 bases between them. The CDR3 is CASSFTPVGTGNYEQYF. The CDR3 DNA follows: TGTGCCAGCAGTTTTACGCCGGTAGGGACTGGGAACTACGAGCAGTACTTC.

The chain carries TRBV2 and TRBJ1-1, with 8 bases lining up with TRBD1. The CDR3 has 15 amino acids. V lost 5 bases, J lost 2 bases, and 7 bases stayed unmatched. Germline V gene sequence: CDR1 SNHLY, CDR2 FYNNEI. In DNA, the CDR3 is TGTGCCAGCAGTAGGACAGGGTTTACTAACACTGAAGCTTTCTTT. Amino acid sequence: CASSRTGFTNTEAFF.